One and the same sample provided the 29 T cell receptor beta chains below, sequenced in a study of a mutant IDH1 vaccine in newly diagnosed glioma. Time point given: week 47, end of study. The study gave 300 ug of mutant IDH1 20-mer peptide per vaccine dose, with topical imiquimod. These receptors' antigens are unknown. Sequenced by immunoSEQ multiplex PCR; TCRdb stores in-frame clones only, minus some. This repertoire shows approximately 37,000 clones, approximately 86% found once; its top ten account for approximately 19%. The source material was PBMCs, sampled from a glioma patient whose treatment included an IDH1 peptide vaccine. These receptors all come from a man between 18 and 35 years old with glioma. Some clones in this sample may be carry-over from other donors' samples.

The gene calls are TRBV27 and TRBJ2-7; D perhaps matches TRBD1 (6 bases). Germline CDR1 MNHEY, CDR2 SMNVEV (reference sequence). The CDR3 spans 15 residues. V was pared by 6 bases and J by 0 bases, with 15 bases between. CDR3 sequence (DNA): TGTGCCAGCAGCCTCTGGACAGCTAACTCCTACGAGCAGTACTTC. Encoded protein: CASSLWTANSYEQYF.

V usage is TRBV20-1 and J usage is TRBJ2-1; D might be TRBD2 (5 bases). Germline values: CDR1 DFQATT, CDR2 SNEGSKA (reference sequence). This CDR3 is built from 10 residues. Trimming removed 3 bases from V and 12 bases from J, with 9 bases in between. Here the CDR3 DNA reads TGCAGTGCTAGCGGGGTCGGGCAGTTCTTC. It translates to CSASGVGQFF.

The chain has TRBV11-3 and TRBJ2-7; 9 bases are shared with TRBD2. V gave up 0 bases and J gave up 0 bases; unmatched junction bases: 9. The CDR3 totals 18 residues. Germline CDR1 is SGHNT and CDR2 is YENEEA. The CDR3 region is CASSLDTASGASSYEQYF. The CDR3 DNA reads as TGTGCCAGCAGCTTAGATACGGCTAGCGGGGCGAGCTCCTACGAGCAGTACTTC.

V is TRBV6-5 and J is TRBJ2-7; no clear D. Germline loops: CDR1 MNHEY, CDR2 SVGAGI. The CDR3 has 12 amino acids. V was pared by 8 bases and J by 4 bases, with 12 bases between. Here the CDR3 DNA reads TGTGCCAGCTCTCCCGCCCCTTACGAGCAGTACTTC. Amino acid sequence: CASSPAPYEQYF.

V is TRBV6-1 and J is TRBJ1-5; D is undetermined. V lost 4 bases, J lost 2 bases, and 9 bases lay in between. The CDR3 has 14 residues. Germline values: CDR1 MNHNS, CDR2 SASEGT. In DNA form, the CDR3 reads TGTGCCAGCAGTGGTCAATGGGGCAATCAGCCCCAGCATTTT. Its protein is CASSGQWGNQPQHF.

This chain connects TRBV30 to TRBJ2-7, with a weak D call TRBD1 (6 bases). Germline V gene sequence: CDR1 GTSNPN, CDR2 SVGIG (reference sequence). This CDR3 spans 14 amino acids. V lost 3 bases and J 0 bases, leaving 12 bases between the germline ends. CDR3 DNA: TGTGCCTGGAGACCGACAGGCCTCTCCTACGAGCAGTACTTC. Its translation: CAWRPTGLSYEQYF.

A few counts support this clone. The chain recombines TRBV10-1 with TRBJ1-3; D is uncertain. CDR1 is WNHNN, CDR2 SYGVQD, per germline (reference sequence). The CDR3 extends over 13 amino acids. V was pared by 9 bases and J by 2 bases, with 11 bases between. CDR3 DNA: TGCGCCAGAATCGGCGACGCTGGAAACACCATATATTTT. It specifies CARIGDAGNTIYF.

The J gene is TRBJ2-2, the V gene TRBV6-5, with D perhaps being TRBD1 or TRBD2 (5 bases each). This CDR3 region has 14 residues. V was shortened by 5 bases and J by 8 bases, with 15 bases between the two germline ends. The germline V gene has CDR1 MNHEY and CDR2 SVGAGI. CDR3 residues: CASSLLRGGGELFF. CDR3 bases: TGTGCCAGCAGTCTACTGAGGGGTGGTGGGGAGCTGTTTTTT.

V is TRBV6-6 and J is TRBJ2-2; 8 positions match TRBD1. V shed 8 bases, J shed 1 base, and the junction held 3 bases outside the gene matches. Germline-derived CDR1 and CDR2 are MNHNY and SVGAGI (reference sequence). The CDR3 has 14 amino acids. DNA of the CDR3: TGTGCCAGCCTTGGGACAGGGAACACCGGGGAGCTGTTTTTT. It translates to CASLGTGNTGELFF.

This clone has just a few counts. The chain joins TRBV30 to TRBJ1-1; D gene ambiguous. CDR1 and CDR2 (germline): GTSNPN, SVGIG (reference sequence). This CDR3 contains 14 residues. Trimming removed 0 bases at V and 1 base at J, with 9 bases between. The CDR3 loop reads CAWSVRRRNTEAFF. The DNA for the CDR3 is TGTGCCTGGAGTGTAAGGCGCAGGAACACTGAAGCTTTCTTT.

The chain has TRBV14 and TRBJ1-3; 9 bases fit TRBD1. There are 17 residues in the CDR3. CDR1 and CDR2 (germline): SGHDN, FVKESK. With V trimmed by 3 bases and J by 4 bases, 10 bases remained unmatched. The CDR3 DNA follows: TGTGCCAGCAGCCACCGGGACAGGGATCTACGAGGAAACACCATATATTTT. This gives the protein CASSHRDRDLRGNTIYF.

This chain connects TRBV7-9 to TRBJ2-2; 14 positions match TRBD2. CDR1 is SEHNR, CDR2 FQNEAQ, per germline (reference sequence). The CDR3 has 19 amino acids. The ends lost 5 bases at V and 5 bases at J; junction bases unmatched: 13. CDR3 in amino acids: CASSQAGTSGGSGTGELFF. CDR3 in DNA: TGTGCCAGCAGCCAGGCCGGGACTAGCGGGGGCTCCGGAACCGGGGAGCTGTTTTTT.

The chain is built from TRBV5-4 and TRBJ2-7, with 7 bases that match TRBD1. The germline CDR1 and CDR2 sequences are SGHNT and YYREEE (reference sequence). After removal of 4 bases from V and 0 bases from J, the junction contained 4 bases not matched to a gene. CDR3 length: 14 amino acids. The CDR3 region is CASSQTGSSYEQYF. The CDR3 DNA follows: TGTGCCAGCAGCCAGACAGGGAGCTCCTACGAGCAGTACTTC.

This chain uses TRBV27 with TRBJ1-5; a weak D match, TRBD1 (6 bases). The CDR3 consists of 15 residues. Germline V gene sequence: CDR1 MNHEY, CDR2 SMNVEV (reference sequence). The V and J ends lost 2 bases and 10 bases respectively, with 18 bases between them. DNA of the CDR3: TGTGCCAGCAGTTTACTCGGGACATTAATCAGCCCCCAGCATTTT. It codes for CASSLLGTLISPQHF.

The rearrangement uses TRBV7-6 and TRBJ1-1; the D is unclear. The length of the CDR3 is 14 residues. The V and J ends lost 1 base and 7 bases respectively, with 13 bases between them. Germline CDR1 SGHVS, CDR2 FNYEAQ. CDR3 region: CASSLDEGYGEAFF. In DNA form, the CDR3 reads TGTGCCAGCAGCTTAGATGAAGGGTACGGTGAAGCTTTCTTT. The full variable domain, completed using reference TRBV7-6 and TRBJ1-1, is GAGVSQSPRYKVTKRGQDVALRCDPISGHVSLYWYRQALGQGPEFLTYFNYEAQQDKSGLPNDRFSAERPEGSISTLTIQRTEQRDSAMYRCASSLDEGYGEAFFGQGTRLTVV.

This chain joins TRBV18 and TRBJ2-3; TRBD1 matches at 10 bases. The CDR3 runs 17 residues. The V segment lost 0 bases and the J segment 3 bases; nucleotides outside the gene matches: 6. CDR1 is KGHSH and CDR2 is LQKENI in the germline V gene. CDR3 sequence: CASSPPRGQGRTDTQYF. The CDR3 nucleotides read TGTGCCAGCTCACCACCGCGGGGACAGGGGAGAACAGATACGCAGTATTTT.

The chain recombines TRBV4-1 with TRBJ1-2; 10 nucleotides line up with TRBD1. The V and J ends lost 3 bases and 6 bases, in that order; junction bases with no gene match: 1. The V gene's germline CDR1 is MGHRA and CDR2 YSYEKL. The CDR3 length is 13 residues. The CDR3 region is CASSHGTGDGYTF. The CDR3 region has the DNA TGCGCCAGCAGCCACGGGACAGGGGATGGCTACACCTTC.

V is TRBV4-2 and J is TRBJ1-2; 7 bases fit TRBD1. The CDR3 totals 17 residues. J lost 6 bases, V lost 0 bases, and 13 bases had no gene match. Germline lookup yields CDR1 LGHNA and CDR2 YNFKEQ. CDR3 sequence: CASSQDPPVDRVDGYTF. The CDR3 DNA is TGTGCCAGCAGCCAAGATCCCCCCGTAGACAGGGTTGATGGCTACACCTTC.

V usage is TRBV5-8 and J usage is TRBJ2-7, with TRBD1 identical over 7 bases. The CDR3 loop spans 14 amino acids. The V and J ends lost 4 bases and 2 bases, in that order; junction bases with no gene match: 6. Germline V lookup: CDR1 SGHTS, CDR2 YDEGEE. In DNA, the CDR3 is TGTGCCAGCAGCCCCGACAGGGTCCCCTACGAGCAGTACTTC. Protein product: CASSPDRVPYEQYF. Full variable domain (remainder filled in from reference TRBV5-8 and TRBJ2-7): EAGVTQSPTHLIKTRGQQATLRCSPISGHTSVYWYQQALGLGLQFLLWYDEGEERNRGNFPPRFSGRQFPNYSSELNVNALELEDSALYLCASSPDRVPYEQYFGPGTRLTVT.

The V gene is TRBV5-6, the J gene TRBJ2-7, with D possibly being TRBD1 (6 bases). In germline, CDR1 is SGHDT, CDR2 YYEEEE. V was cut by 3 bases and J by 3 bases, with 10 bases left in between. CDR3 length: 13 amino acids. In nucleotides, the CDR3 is TGTGCCAGCAGCTCCGTGGACAGCTACGAGCAGTACTTC. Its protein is CASSSVDSYEQYF.

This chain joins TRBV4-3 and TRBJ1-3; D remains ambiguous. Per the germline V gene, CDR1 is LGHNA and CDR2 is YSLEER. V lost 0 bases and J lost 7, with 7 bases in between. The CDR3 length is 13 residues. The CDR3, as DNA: TGCGCCAGCAGCCAAGATCAGTATAACACCATATATTTT. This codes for CASSQDQYNTIYF.

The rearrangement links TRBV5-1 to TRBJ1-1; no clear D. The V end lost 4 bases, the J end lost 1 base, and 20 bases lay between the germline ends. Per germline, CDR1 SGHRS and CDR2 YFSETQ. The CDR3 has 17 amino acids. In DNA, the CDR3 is TGCGCCAGCAGCCTGGCACGAGCCGTAAGGGAGAACACTGAAGCTTTCTTT. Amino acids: CASSLARAVRENTEAFF.

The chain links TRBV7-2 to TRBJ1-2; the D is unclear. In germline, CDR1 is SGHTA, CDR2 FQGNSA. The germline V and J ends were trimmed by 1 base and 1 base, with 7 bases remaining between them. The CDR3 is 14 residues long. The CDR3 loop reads CASSLDLHNYGYTF. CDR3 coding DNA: TGTGCCAGCAGCTTAGACCTCCATAACTATGGCTACACCTTC.

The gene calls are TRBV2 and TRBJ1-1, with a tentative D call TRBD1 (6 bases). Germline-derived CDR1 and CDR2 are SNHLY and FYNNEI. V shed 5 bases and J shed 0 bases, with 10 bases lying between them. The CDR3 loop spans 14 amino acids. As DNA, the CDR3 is TGTGCCAGCAGTATACAGGGACTGAACACTGAAGCTTTCTTT. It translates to CASSIQGLNTEAFF.

CDR3 in amino acids: CASSLSGRGGNQPQHF. The CDR3 nucleotides are TGTGCCAGCAGTTTATCCGGACGAGGTGGCAATCAGCCCCAGCATTTT. The V gene is TRBV28, the J gene TRBJ1-5; D is unresolved. The germline gives CDR1 MDHEN, CDR2 SYDVKM. Trimming shortened V by 1 base and J by 2 bases, and 12 bases separated the two germline ends. The CDR3 covers 16 residues.

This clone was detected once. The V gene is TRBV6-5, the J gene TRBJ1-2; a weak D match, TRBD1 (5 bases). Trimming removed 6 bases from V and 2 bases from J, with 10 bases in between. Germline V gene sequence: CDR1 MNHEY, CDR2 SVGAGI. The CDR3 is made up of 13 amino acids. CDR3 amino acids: CASSPGQNYGYTF. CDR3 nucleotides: TGTGCCAGCAGCCCCGGACAAAACTATGGCTACACCTTC.

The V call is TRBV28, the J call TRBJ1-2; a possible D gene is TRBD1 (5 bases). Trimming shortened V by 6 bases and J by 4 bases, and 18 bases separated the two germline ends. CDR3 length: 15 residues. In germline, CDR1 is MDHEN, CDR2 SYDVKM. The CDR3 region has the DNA TGTGCCAGCAGCATCCCCAAGGGGCGGCTCTATGGCTACACCTTC. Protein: CASSIPKGRLYGYTF.

The CDR3 coding sequence is TGTGCCAGCAGCTTAGAATACACAGGGGACCAGGTGAACACTGAAGCTTTCTTT. This gives the protein CASSLEYTGDQVNTEAFF. This sequence joins TRBV7-9 and TRBJ1-1, with 7 bases fitting TRBD1. Trimming at V came to 1 base and at J to 0 bases, leaving 11 bases not matched to a gene. Germline CDR1 SEHNR, CDR2 FQNEAQ (reference sequence). This CDR3 region has 18 residues.

The CDR3 sequence: CASSLASMTGLGTASEAFF. The CDR3 DNA reads TGCGCCAGCAGCTTGGCCTCTATGACAGGGTTGGGGACTGCTTCTGAAGCTTTCTTT. V usage is TRBV5-1 and J usage is TRBJ1-1; TRBD1 matches at 7 bases. Germline assignment: CDR1 SGHRS and CDR2 YFSETQ. V dropped 0 bases and J dropped 6; count of bases not matched to a gene: 20. The CDR3 is 19 residues long.